A selection of T cell receptor beta chains follows, all from one sample in a study of blood T cell repertoires in COVID-19. Assay: immunoSEQ multiplex PCR; the TCRdb copy retains only in-frame clones and omits some. The sample lists some 150,000 clones; 75% to 85% were seen once. Sequences were obtained from peripheral blood. The receptors were gathered from a man between 60 and 75 years old with acute or convalescent COVID-19. CDR3s include the opening cysteine and the closing phenylalanine or tryptophan. D genes are given only for firm matches. Size tells how often a clone was seen (once, few, many) or the class of an expanded clone, and some rows leave it out.

CDR3 protein	CDR3 DNA	J gene	V gene	D gene	clone size
CASSVTGVTYGYTF	TGTGCCAGCAGCGTGACAGGGGTCACCTATGGCTACACCTTC	TRBJ1-2	TRBV5-8	TRBD1	.
CASSSPGLEGNEQFF	TGTGCCAGCAGCTCCCCCGGACTAGAGGGAAATGAGCAGTTCTTC	TRBJ2-1	TRBV7-2	TRBD2	few
CASSQELRQGVQNEQYF	TGCGCCAGCAGCCAAGAATTGCGGCAGGGGGTTCAAAACGAGCAGTACTTC	TRBJ2-7	TRBV4-3	TRBD1	.
CAWSGGGGAGQPQHF	TGTGCCTGGAGTGGAGGAGGGGGGGCTGGTCAGCCCCAGCATTTT	TRBJ1-5	TRBV30	.	.
CASSPEPTEGKLFF	TGTGCCAGCAGCCCAGAACCGACTGAAGGAAAACTGTTTTTT	TRBJ1-4	TRBV27	.	few
CASSYRSSYNSPLHF	TGTGCCAGCAGCTACAGGAGCTCCTATAATTCACCCCTCCACTTT	TRBJ1-6	TRBV7-2	.	.
CSVGGLAYNEQFF	TGCAGCGTTGGGGGACTAGCCTACAATGAGCAGTTCTTC	TRBJ2-1	TRBV29-1	TRBD2	once
CASSNDRAWAEAFF	TGTGCCAGTAGTAACGACAGGGCTTGGGCTGAAGCTTTCTTT	TRBJ1-1	TRBV19	TRBD1	.
CASSPPGQGAQDKNIQYF	TGTGCCAGCAGCCCACCGGGACAGGGAGCCCAAGACAAAAACATTCAGTACTTC	TRBJ2-4	TRBV21-1	.	.
CASSPAGQPGILANEKLFF	TGTGCCAGCTCCCCAGCAGGACAGCCTGGAATATTGGCTAATGAAAAACTGTTTTTT	TRBJ1-4	TRBV18	.	.
CASSTDGQVNTEAFF	TGCGCCAGCAGCACGGATGGACAGGTGAACACTGAAGCTTTCTTT	TRBJ1-1	TRBV5-1	TRBD1	.
CASSFTGAAREQYF	TGTGCCAGCAGCTTCACAGGCGCCGCCCGCGAGCAGTACTTC	TRBJ2-7	TRBV7-2	.	.
CASSQDGAGKIKLFF	TGTGCCAGCAGCCAAGATGGTGCCGGTAAAATAAAACTGTTTTTT	TRBJ1-4	TRBV3-1/TRBV3-2	.	.
CASSYLSGFTDTQYF	TGTGCCAGCAGTTATCTCAGCGGGTTCACAGATACGCAGTATTTT	TRBJ2-3	TRBV7-6	.	.
CASSLLQGNQPQHF	TGTGCCAGCAGCCTACTGCAGGGTAATCAGCCCCAGCATTTT	TRBJ1-5	TRBV6-2/TRBV6-3	.	few
CSVGPGTSGTYNEQFF	TGCAGCGTTGGCCCCGGGACTAGCGGGACCTACAATGAGCAGTTCTTC	TRBJ2-1	TRBV29-1	TRBD2	.
CASNQLTGNREQYF	TGTGCCAGCAACCAACTGACAGGGAACCGCGAGCAGTACTTC	TRBJ2-7	TRBV7-8	TRBD1	few
CASSSTDRGGEKLFF	TGTGCCAGCAGCTCCACAGACAGGGGAGGTGAAAAACTGTTTTTT	TRBJ1-4	TRBV5-8	TRBD1	once
CASSITGNSNYGYTF	TGTGCCAGCAGTATAACGGGGAATTCTAACTATGGCTACACCTTC	TRBJ1-2	TRBV28	.	.
CASSSLPGLAGANEQFF	TGTGCCAGCAGCTCCCTCCCCGGACTAGCGGGGGCAAATGAGCAGTTCTTC	TRBJ2-1	TRBV13	TRBD2	.
CASSKGIHQPGANVLTF	TGTGCCAGCAGCAAGGGGATCCACCAACCTGGGGCCAACGTCCTGACTTTC	TRBJ2-6	TRBV9	.	.
CASSQSRRGGYQPQHF	TGCGCCAGCAGTCAATCTCGTAGGGGAGGGTATCAGCCCCAGCATTTT	TRBJ1-5	TRBV23-1	.	.
CASSQGGGINSPLHF	TGTGCCAGCAGCCAAGGGGGCGGGATTAATTCACCCCTCCACTTT	TRBJ1-6	TRBV3-1/TRBV3-2	.	.
CASSEEISGANVLTF	TGTGCCAGCAGCGAGGAGATCTCTGGGGCCAACGTCCTGACTTTC	TRBJ2-6	TRBV9	.	.
CATSGGDRDGETQYF	TGTGCCACCAGCGGCGGGGACAGGGATGGGGAGACCCAGTACTTC	TRBJ2-5	TRBV15	TRBD1	.
CASSGHSGANVLTF	TGTGCCAGCAGCGGACACTCTGGGGCCAACGTCCTGACTTTC	TRBJ2-6	TRBV9	.	.
CASRHPGSGETQYF	TGTGCCAGCAGGCACCCAGGGTCTGGAGAGACCCAGTACTTC	TRBJ2-5	TRBV6-5	.	.
CASRAEAGLTQYF	TGTGCCAGCAGGGCCGAGGCGGGCTTGACCCAGTACTTC	TRBJ2-5	TRBV12-3/TRBV12-4	.	.
CASSSDRGQLYEQYF	TGTGCCAGCAGCTCAGACAGGGGGCAACTCTACGAGCAGTACTTC	TRBJ2-7	TRBV7-2	TRBD1	.
CAISGTSGRAGGNEQFF	TGTGCCATCAGTGGCACTAGCGGGAGGGCCGGAGGCAATGAGCAGTTCTTC	TRBJ2-1	TRBV10-3	TRBD2	once
CATSDFVLRGENTEAFF	TGTGCCACCAGTGATTTTGTACTCAGGGGAGAGAACACTGAAGCTTTCTTT	TRBJ1-1	TRBV24-1	.	.
CASSLSITSGISGTDTQYF	TGTGCCAGCAGCCTTTCTATTACTAGCGGGATATCAGGCACAGATACGCAGTATTTT	TRBJ2-3	TRBV5-6	TRBD2	.
CSVVRGAGQETQYF	TGCAGCGTTGTCCGGGGGGCAGGGCAAGAGACCCAGTACTTC	TRBJ2-5	TRBV29-1	.	.
CASSQDSRSMAGNTIYF	TGCGCCAGCAGCCAAGACAGTCGATCAATGGCTGGAAACACCATATATTTT	TRBJ1-3	TRBV3-1/TRBV3-2	.	.
CASSPDRAREKLFF	TGTGCCAGCAGCCCGGACAGGGCGAGGGAAAAACTGTTTTTT	TRBJ1-4	TRBV3-1/TRBV3-2	TRBD1	.
CASSLDLGIEAFF	TGTGCCAGCAGCTTAGATCTCGGGATTGAAGCTTTCTTT	TRBJ1-1	TRBV11-2	.	.
CASSPGLAGRNEQFF	TGTGCCAGCAGTCCGGGACTAGCGGGGCGCAATGAGCAGTTCTTC	TRBJ2-1	TRBV27	TRBD2	few
CASSPLAGEQYF	TGTGCCAGCAGCCCCCTCGCAGGCGAGCAGTACTTC	TRBJ2-7	TRBV9	.	once
CASSQVEGTGELFF	TGCGCCAGCAGCCAAGTAGAGGGTACCGGGGAGCTGTTTTTT	TRBJ2-2	TRBV4-3	.	.
CASRGQGANTGELFF	TGTGCCAGCAGAGGACAGGGGGCCAACACCGGGGAGCTGTTTTTT	TRBJ2-2	TRBV6-6	TRBD1	.
CASSEGRGNTEAFF	TGTGCCAGCAGTGAAGGCAGGGGGAATACTGAAGCTTTCTTT	TRBJ1-1	TRBV2	TRBD1	few
CASSQVLRDTQYF	TGCGCCAGCAGCCAAGTACTCCGGGATACGCAGTATTTT	TRBJ2-3	TRBV4-1	.	.
CASTQRGGPNYGYTF	TGTGCCAGCACCCAGCGGGGGGGCCCGAACTATGGCTACACCTTC	TRBJ1-2	TRBV7-6	.	few
CASQTGPGNTIYF	TGTGCCAGCCAGACAGGGCCTGGAAACACCATATATTTT	TRBJ1-3	TRBV2	TRBD1	once
CASSLAPYRDRGRKTQYF	TGTGCCAGCAGCTTAGCCCCCTACCGGGACAGGGGGCGGAAGACCCAGTACTTC	TRBJ2-5	TRBV7-2	TRBD1	.
CASGLAGGVGEQFF	TGTGCTAGTGGTTTAGCGGGGGGGGTCGGTGAGCAGTTCTTC	TRBJ2-1	TRBV12-5	TRBD2	.
CASSSQGNYGYTF	TGTGCCAGCAGTTCCCAGGGAAATTATGGCTACACCTTC	TRBJ1-2	TRBV6-6	.	.
CASSGTGVSEQYF	TGTGCCAGTTCCGGGACAGGGGTTAGCGAGCAGTACTTC	TRBJ2-7	TRBV19	TRBD1	.
CSASGQGANVVYGYTF	TGCAGTGCTAGTGGGCAGGGGGCGAATGTAGTTTATGGCTACACCTTC	TRBJ1-2	TRBV20-1	TRBD1	few
CASSQDRFARILF	TGTGCCAGCAGCCAAGATCGATTCGCGCGGATCCTCTTC	TRBJ2-1	TRBV4-2	.	.
CASSPPRSYNEQFF	TGTGCCAGCAGCCCCCCGCGATCTTACAATGAGCAGTTCTTC	TRBJ2-1	TRBV27	.	.
CASRETDNQPQHF	TGCGCCAGCAGGGAGACGGACAATCAGCCCCAGCATTTT	TRBJ1-5	TRBV5-1	.	.
CAWVGQVNTEAFF	TGTGCCTGGGTGGGACAGGTGAACACTGAAGCTTTCTTT	TRBJ1-1	TRBV30	TRBD1	.
CASSSGGGRSNQPQHF	TGTGCCAGTAGTTCCGGGGGGGGAAGGAGCAATCAGCCCCAGCATTTT	TRBJ1-5	TRBV19	.	.